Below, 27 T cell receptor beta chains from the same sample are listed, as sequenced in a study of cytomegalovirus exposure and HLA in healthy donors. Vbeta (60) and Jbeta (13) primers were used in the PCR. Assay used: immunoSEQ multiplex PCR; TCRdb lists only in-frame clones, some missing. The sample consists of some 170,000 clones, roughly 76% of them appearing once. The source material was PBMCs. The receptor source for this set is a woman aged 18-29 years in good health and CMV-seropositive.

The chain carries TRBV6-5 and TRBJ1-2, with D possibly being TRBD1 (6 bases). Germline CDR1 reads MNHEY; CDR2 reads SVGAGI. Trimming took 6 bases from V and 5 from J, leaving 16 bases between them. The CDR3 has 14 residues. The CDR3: CASSPPDSNYGYTF. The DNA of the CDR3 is TGTGCCAGCAGCCCACCGGACAGTAATTATGGCTACACCTTC.

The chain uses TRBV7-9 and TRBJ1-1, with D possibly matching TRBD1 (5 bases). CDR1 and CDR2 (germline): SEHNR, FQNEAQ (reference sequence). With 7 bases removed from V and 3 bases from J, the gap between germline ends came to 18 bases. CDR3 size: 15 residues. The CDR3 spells CASTTFRGKDTEAFF. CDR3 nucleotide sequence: TGTGCCAGCACCACATTTCGGGGGAAGGACACTGAAGCTTTCTTT.

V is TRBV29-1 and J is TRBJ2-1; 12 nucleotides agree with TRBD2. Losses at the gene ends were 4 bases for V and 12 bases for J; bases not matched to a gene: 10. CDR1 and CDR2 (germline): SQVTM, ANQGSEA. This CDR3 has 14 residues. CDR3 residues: CSVGWSSGGARQFF. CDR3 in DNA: TGCAGCGTTGGTTGGTCTAGCGGGGGGGCCCGGCAGTTCTTC.

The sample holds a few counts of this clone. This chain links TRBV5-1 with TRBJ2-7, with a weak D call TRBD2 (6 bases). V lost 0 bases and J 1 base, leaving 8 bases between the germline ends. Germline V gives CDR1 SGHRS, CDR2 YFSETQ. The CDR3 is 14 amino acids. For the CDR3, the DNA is TGCGCCAGCAGCTTGGAAGGGAGGTCCTACGAGCAGTACTTC. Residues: CASSLEGRSYEQYF.

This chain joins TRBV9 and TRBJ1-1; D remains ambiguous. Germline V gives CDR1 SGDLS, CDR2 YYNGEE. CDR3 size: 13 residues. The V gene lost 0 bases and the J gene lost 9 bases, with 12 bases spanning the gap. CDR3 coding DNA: TGTGCCAGCAGCGTAGCTGTACGGGAAAAAGCTTTCTTT. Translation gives CASSVAVREKAFF. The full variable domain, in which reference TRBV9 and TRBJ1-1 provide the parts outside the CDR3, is DSGVTQTPKHLITATGQRVTLRCSPRSGDLSVYWYQQSLDQGLQFLIQYYNGEERAKGNILERFSAQQFPDLHSELNLSSLELGDSALYFCASSVAVREKAFFGQGTRLTVV.

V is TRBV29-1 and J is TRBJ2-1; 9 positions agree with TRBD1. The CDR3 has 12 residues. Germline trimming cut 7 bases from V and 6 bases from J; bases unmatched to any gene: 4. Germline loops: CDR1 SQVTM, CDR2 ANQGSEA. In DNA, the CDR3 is TGCAGCGCCAACAGGGGGCTCAATGAGCAGTTCTTC. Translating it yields CSANRGLNEQFF.

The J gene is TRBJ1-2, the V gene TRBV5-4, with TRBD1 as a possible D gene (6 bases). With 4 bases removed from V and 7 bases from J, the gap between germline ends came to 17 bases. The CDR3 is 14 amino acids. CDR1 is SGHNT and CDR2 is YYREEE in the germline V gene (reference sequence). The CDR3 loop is CASSQLQGRGGYTF. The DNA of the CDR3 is TGTGCCAGCAGCCAGCTTCAGGGGAGGGGTGGCTACACCTTC.

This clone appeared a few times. In nucleotides, the CDR3 is TGTGCCAGCAGCCCCCGGACGGTACAGGGAACGGAGCAGTACTTC. Protein: CASSPRTVQGTEQYF. The gene calls are TRBV5-4 and TRBJ2-7; TRBD1 is a possible D gene (6 bases). V lost 4 bases to trimming and J lost 7 bases, with 21 bases between them. This CDR3 region has 15 residues. CDR1 and CDR2 (germline): SGHNT, YYREEE (reference sequence). The variable domain in full, completed from reference TRBV5-4 and TRBJ2-7, reads ETGVTQSPTHLIKTRGQQVTLRCSSQSGHNTVSWYQQALGQGPQFIFQYYREEENGRGNFPPRFSGLQFPNYSSELNVNALELDDSALYLCASSPRTVQGTEQYFGPGTRLTVT.

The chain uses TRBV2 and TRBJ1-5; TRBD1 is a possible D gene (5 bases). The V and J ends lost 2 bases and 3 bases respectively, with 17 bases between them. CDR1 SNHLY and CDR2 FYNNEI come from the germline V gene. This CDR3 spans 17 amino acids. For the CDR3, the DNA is TGTGCCAGCAGTGAAACCCACGCGGCAGGGTCCAATCAGCCCCAGCATTTT. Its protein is CASSETHAAGSNQPQHF. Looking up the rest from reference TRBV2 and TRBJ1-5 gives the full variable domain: EPEVTQTPSHQVTQMGQEVILRCVPISNHLYFYWYRQILGQKVEFLVSFYNNEISEKSEIFDDQFSVERPDGSNFTLKIRSTKLEDSAMYFCASSETHAAGSNQPQHFGDGTRLSIL.

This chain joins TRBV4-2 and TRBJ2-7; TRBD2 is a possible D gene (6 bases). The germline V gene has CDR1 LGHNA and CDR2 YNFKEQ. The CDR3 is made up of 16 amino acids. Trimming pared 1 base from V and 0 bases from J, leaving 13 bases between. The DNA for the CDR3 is TGTGCCAGCAGCCAAGTAGTAGCGGTGGCCTCCTACGAGCAGTACTTC. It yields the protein CASSQVVAVASYEQYF.

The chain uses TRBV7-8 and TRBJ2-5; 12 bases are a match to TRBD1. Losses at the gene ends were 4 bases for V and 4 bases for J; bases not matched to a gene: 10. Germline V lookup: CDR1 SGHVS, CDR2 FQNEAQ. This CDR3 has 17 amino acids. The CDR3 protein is CASSYTLGTGGSETQYF. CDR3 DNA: TGTGCCAGCAGCTATACTCTTGGGACAGGGGGCTCAGAGACCCAGTACTTC.

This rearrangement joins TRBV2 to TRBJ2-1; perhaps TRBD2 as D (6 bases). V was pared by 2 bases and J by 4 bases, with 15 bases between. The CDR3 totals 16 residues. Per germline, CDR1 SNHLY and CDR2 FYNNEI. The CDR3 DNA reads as TGTGCCAGCAGTGAATTGGGGCGGGGTTTTTACAATGAGCAGTTCTTC. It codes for CASSELGRGFYNEQFF.

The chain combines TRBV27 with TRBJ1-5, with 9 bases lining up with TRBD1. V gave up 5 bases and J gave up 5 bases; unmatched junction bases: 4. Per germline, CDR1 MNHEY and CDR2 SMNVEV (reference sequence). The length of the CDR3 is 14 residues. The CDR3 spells CASSEGTGYQPQHF. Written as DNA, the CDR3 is TGTGCCAGCAGTGAAGGGACAGGGTATCAGCCCCAGCATTTT.

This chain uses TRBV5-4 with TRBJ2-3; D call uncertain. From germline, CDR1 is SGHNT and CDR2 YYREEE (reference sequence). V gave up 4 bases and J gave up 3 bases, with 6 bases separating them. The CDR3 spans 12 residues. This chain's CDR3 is CASSTWTDTQYF. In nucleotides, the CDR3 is TGTGCCAGCAGCACATGGACAGATACGCAGTATTTT.

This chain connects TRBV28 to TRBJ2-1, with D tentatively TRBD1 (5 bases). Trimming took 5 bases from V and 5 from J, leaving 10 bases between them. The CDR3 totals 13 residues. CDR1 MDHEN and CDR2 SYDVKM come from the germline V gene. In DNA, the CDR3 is TGTGCCAGCAGTCAGGGCAGGGACAATGAGCAGTTCTTC. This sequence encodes CASSQGRDNEQFF.

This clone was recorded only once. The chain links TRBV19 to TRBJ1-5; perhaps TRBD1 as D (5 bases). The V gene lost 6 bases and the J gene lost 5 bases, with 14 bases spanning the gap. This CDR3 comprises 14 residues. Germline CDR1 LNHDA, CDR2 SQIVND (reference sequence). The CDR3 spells CASRVRGIHQPQHF. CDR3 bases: TGTGCCAGTAGAGTCCGGGGGATACATCAGCCCCAGCATTTT. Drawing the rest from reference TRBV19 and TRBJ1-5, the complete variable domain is DGGITQSPKYLFRKEGQNVTLSCEQNLNHDAMYWYRQDPGQGLRLIYYSQIVNDFQKGDIAEGYSVSREKKESFPLTVTSAQKNPTAFYLCASRVRGIHQPQHFGDGTRLSIL.

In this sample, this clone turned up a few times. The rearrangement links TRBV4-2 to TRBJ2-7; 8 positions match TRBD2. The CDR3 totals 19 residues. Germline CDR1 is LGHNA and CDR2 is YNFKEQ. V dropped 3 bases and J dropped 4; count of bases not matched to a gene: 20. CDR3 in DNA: TGTGCCAGCAGCCACCCGAGGGGTCTAGCGGGCCGCGGGGGATACGAGCAGTACTTC. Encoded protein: CASSHPRGLAGRGGYEQYF.

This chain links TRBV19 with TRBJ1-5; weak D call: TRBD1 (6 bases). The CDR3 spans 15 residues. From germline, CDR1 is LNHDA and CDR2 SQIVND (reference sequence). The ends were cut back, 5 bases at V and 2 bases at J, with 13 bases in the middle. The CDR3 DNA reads TGTGCCAGTAGTCCCTTCAGGGGAGGCAATCAGCCCCAGCATTTT. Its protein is CASSPFRGGNQPQHF.

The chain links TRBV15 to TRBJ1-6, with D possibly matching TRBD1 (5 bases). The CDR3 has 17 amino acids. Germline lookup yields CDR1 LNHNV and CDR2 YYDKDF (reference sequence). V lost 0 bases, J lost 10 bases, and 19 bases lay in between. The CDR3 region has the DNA TGTGCCACCAGCAGAGAGGGACTAGCAGGGCTTCGGTCACCCCTCCACTTT. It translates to CATSREGLAGLRSPLHF. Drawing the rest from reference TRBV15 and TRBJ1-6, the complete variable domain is DAMVIQNPRYQVTQFGKPVTLSCSQTLNHNVMYWYQQKSSQAPKLLFHYYDKDFNNEADTPDNFQSRRPNTSFCFLDIRSPGLGDTAMYLCATSREGLAGLRSPLHFGNGTRLTVT.

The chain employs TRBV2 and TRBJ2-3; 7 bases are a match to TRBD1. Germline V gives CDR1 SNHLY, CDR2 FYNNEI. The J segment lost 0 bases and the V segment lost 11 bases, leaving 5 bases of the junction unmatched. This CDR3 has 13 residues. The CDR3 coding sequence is TGTGCCCGACAGACAGGGAGCACAGATACGCAGTATTTT. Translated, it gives CARQTGSTDTQYF.

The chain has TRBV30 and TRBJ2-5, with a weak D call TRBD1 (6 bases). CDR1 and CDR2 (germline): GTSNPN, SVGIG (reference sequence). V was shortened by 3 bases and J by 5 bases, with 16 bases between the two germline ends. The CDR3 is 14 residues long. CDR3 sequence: CAWRRRLGQETQYF. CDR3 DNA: TGTGCCTGGAGGAGAAGGTTAGGACAGGAGACCCAGTACTTC.

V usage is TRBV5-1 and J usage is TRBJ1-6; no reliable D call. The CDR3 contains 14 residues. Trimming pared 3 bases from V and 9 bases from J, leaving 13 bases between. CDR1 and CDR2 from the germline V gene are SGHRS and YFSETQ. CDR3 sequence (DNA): TGCGCCAGCAGCTGGATACCGGGAGGTTCACCCCTCCACTTT. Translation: CASSWIPGGSPLHF.

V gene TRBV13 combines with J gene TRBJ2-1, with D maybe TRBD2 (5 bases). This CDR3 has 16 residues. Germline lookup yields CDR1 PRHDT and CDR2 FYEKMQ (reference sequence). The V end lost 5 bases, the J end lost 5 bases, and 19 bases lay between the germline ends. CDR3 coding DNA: TGTGCCAGCAGCAGCTCGGACTCCCGGGCCCACAATGAGCAGTTCTTC. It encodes CASSSSDSRAHNEQFF. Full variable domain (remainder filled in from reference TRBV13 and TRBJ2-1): AAGVIQSPRHLIKEKRETATLKCYPIPRHDTVYWYQQGPGQDPQFLISFYEKMQSDKGSIPDRFSAQQFSDYHSELNMSSLELGDSALYFCASSSSDSRAHNEQFFGPGTRLTVL.

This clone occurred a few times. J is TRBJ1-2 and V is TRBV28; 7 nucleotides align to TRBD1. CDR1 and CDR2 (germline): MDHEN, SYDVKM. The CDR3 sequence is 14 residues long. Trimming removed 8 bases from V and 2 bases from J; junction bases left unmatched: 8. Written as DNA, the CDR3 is TGTGCCAGCTACAGGGGACGAGGGAACTATGGCTACACCTTC. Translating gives CASYRGRGNYGYTF.

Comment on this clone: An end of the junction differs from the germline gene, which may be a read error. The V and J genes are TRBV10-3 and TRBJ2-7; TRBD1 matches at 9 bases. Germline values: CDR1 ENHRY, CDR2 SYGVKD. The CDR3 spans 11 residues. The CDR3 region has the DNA TGTGCCATCAGCCCGGGACAGGGTTTAGACTTC. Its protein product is CAISPGQGLDF.

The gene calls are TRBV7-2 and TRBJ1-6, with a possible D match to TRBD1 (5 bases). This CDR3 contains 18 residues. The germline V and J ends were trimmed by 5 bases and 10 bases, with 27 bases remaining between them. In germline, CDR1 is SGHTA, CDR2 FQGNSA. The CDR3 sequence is CASSPLVSRQSFPSPLHF. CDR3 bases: TGTGCCAGCAGCCCCTTGGTGAGCCGACAGTCTTTTCCATCACCCCTCCACTTT. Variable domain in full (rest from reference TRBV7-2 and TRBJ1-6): GAGVSQSPSNKVTEKGKDVELRCDPISGHTALYWYRQSLGQGLEFLIYFQGNSAPDKSGLPSDRFSAERTGGSVSTLTIQRTQQEDSAVYLCASSPLVSRQSFPSPLHFGNGTRLTVT.

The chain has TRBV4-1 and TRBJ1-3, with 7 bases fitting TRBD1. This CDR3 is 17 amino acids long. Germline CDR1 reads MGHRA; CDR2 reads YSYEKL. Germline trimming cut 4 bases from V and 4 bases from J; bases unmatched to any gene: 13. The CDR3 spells CASSLRDSRMRGNTIYF. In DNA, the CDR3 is TGCGCCAGCAGCCTGCGGGACAGCAGAATGCGGGGAAACACCATATATTTT.